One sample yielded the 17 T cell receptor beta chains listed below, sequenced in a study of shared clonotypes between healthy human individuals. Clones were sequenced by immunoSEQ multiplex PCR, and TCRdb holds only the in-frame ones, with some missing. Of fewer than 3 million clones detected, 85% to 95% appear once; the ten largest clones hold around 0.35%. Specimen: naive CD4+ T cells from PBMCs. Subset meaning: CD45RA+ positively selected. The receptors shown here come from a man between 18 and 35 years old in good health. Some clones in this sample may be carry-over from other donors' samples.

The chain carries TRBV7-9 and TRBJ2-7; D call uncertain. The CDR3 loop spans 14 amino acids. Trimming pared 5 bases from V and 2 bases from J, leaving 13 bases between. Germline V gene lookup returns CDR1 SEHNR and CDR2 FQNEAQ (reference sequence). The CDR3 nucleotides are TGTGCCAGCAGCCCAAATGCCCAAACCTACGAGCAGTACTTC. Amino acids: CASSPNAQTYEQYF.

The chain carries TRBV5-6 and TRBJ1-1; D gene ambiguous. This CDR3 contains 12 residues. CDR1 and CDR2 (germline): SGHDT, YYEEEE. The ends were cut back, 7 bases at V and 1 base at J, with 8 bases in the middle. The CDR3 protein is CASRGWNTEAFF. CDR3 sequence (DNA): TGTGCCAGCCGCGGGTGGAACACTGAAGCTTTCTTT.

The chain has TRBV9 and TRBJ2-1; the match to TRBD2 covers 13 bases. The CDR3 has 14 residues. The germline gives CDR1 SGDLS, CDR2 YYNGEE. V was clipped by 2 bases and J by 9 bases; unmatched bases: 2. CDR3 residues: CASSVGTSGIEQFF. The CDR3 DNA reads TGTGCCAGCAGCGTCGGGACTAGCGGGATTGAGCAGTTCTTC.

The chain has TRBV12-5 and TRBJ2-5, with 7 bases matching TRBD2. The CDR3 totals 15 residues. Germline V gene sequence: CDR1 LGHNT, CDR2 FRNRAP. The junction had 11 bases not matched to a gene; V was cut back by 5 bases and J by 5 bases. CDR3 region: CASGKAGAPGETQYF. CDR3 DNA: TGTGCTAGTGGTAAGGCGGGAGCGCCCGGGGAGACCCAGTACTTC.

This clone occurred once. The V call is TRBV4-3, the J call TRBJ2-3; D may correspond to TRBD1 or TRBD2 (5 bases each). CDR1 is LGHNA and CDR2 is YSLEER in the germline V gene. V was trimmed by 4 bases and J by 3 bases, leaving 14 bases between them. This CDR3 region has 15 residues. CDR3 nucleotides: TGCGCCAGCAGCCCGGGACCTAGGGGTACAGATACGCAGTATTTT. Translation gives CASSPGPRGTDTQYF.

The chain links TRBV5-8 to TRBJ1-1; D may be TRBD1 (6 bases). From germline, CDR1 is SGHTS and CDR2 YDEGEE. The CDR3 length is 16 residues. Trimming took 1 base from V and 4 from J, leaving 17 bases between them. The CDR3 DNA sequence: TGTGCCAGCAGCTTGACCACCACAGGGTTGGGCACTGAAGCTTTCTTT. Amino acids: CASSLTTTGLGTEAFF.

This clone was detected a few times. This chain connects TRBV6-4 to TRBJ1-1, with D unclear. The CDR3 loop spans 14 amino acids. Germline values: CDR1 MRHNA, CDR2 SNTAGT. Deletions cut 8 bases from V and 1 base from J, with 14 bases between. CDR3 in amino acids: CASAVEAANTEAFF. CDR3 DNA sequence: TGTGCCAGCGCAGTGGAGGCCGCGAACACTGAAGCTTTCTTT.

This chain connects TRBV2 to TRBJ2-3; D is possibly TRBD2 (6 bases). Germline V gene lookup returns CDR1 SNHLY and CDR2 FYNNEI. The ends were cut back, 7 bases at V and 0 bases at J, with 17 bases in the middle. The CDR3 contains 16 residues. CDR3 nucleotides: TGTGCCAGCACCAGCCCCCCTAGCGTTAGCACAGATACGCAGTATTTT. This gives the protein CASTSPPSVSTDTQYF.

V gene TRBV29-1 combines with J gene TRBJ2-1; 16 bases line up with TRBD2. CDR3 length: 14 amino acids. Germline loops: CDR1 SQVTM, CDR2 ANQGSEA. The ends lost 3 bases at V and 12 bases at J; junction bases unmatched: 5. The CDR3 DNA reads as TGCAGCGTTGATGTTGGGACTAGCGGGAGGGGGCAGTTCTTC. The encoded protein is CSVDVGTSGRGQFF.

The CDR3 sequence is CASWSRGAVNEKLFF. In nucleotides, the CDR3 is TGTGCCAGCTGGAGTCGGGGGGCGGTTAATGAAAAACTGTTTTTT. V and J are TRBV6-1 and TRBJ1-4, with a weak D call TRBD1 (6 bases). The CDR3 totals 15 residues. Germline assignment: CDR1 MNHNS and CDR2 SASEGT. Trimming stripped 8 bases from V and 4 bases from J, with 17 bases between.

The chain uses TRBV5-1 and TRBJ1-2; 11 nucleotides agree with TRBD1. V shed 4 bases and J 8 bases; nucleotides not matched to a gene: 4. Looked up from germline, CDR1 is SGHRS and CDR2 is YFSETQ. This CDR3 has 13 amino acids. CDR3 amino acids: CASSGQGAEGYTF. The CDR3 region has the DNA TGCGCCAGCAGCGGACAGGGGGCGGAAGGCTACACCTTC.

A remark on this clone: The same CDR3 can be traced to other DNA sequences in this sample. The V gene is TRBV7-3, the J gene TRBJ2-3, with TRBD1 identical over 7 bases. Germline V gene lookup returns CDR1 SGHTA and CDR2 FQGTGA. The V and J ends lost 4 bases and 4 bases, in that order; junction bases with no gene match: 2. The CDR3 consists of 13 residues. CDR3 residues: CASSSTGADTQYF. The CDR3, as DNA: TGTGCCAGCAGCTCTACAGGGGCAGATACGCAGTATTTT. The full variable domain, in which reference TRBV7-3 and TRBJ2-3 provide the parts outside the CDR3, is GAGVSQTPSNKVTEKGKYVELRCDPISGHTALYWYRQSLGQGPEFLIYFQGTGAADDSGLPNDRFFAVRPEGSVSTLKIQRTERGDSAVYLCASSSTGADTQYFGPGTRLTVL.

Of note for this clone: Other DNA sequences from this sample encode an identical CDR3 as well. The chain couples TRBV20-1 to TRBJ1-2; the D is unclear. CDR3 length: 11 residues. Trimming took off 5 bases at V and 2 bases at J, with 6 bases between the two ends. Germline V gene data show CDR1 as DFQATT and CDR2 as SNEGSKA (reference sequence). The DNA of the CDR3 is TGCAGTGCTGGTCCAAACTATGGCTACACCTTC. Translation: CSAGPNYGYTF.

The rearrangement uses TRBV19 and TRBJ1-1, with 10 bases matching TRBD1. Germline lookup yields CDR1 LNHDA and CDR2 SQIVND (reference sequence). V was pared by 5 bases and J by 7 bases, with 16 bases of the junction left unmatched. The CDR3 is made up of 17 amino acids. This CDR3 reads CASSRSRDRGRRGEAFF. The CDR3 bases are TGTGCCAGTAGTCGGTCCCGGGACAGGGGTCGGAGGGGTGAAGCTTTCTTT.

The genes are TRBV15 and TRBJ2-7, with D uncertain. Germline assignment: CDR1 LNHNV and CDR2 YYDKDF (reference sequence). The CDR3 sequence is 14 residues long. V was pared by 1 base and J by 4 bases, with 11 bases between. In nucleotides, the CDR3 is TGTGCCACCAGCAGAGTGGGCCCAATATACGAGCAGTACTTC. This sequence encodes CATSRVGPIYEQYF.

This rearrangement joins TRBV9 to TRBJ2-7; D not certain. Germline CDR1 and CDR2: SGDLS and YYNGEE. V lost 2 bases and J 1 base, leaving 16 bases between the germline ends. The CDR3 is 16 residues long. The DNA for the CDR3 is TGTGCCAGCAGCGTCCATTCTGGCGCTCAGTCCTACGAGCAGTACTTC. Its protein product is CASSVHSGAQSYEQYF.

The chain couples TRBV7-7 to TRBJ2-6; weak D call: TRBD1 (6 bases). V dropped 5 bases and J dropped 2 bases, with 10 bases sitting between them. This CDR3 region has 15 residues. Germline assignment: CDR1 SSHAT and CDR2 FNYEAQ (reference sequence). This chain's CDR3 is CASSRTGTGANVLTF. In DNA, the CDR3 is TGTGCCAGCAGCAGAACAGGGACTGGGGCCAACGTCCTGACTTTC.